The 26 T cell receptor beta chains reported below all come from one sample, sequenced in a study of T cell responses to AZD1222 COVID-19 vaccine. Measured with immunoSEQ multiplex PCR; TCRdb has only the in-frame clones, and not every one. Here the sample spans approximately 130,000 clones, over 90% being singletons. The sample here was peripheral blood, taken on day 0 of AZD1222 vaccination. Source of these receptors: an adult in good health.

The chain has TRBV18 and TRBJ1-1; possible D gene TRBD1, 6 bases. V shed 1 base and J shed 3 bases, with 12 bases lying between them. Germline V lookup: CDR1 KGHSH, CDR2 LQKENI. The CDR3 totals 15 residues. The CDR3 region is CASSPHRVLDTEAFF. The CDR3 DNA is TGTGCCAGCTCACCACACAGGGTCCTGGACACTGAAGCTTTCTTT. Supplemented by reference TRBV18 and TRBJ1-1, the full variable domain reads NAGVMQNPRHLVRRRGQEARLRCSPMKGHSHVYWYRQLPEEGLKFMVYLQKENIIDESGMPKERFSAEFPKEGPSILRIQQVVRGDSAAYFCASSPHRVLDTEAFFGQGTRLTVV.

The V and J genes are TRBV12-3 or TRBV12-4 and TRBJ1-5; D uncertain. The CDR3 is 12 amino acids. V lost 6 bases and J 7 bases, leaving 10 bases between the germline ends. CDR3 residues: CASSSLAQPQHF. The CDR3 region has the DNA TGTGCCAGCAGCTCCCTGGCACAGCCCCAGCATTTT.

The chain uses TRBV2 and TRBJ2-6; the match to TRBD1 covers 9 bases. CDR1 SNHLY and CDR2 FYNNEI come from the germline V gene. After removal of 6 bases from V and 4 bases from J, the junction contained 10 bases not matched to a gene. The CDR3 covers 17 residues. The CDR3 loop is CASSPTQGARGANVLTF. CDR3 DNA: TGTGCCAGCAGCCCGACACAGGGGGCGAGGGGGGCCAACGTCCTGACTTTC.

The rearrangement uses TRBV7-9 and TRBJ2-1; 12 bases agree with TRBD2. Germline CDR1 SEHNR, CDR2 FQNEAQ (reference sequence). V shed 6 bases, J shed 10 bases, and the junction held 10 bases outside the gene matches. The CDR3 has 15 amino acids. CDR3 in DNA: TGTGCCAGCAGTCCTAGCGGGGGGGCAGAAGTCGAGCAGTTCTTC. Protein sequence: CASSPSGGAEVEQFF.

V usage is TRBV4-1 and J usage is TRBJ1-3, with D tentatively TRBD1 (5 bases). The CDR3 covers 15 residues. Germline V gene data show CDR1 as MGHRA and CDR2 as YSYEKL. V lost 4 bases and J 4 bases, leaving 14 bases between the germline ends. This chain's CDR3 is CASSRSRVGGNTIYF. The CDR3 DNA follows: TGCGCCAGCAGCCGAAGCAGGGTGGGGGGAAACACCATATATTTT.

The chain joins TRBV18 to TRBJ1-3; perhaps TRBD1 as D (6 bases). CDR1 is KGHSH, CDR2 LQKENI, per germline. The V gene lost 2 bases and the J gene lost 4 bases, with 18 bases spanning the gap. The CDR3 is 17 residues long. CDR3 sequence (DNA): TGTGCCAGCTCACCAGTGAGTGGGGGCCTTGGAGGAAACACCATATATTTT. Amino acid sequence: CASSPVSGGLGGNTIYF.

The chain has TRBV7-9 and TRBJ1-2; D is ambiguous. CDR1 is SEHNR, CDR2 FQNEAQ, per germline (reference sequence). V lost 2 bases and J 4 bases, leaving 14 bases between the germline ends. This CDR3 is built from 15 residues. In nucleotides, the CDR3 is TGTGCCAGCAGCTTACCTAGCTGGGAGAGCTATGGCTACACCTTC. It translates to CASSLPSWESYGYTF.

The chain carries TRBV2 and TRBJ1-1; 8 bases line up with TRBD1. In germline, CDR1 is SNHLY, CDR2 FYNNEI. This CDR3 has 18 amino acids. With 4 bases clipped from V and 0 bases from J, the junction kept 13 bases outside the gene matches. CDR3 residues: CASSARTGSRNVNTEAFF. The CDR3 bases are TGTGCCAGCAGTGCCCGGACAGGGAGTCGAAACGTGAACACTGAAGCTTTCTTT.

This clone was found a few times. The chain couples TRBV19 to TRBJ1-3; D is unresolved. CDR1 is LNHDA, CDR2 SQIVND, per germline (reference sequence). The CDR3 covers 14 residues. V was shortened by 3 bases and J by 3 bases, with 9 bases between the two germline ends. CDR3 sequence: CASSIVTDGNTIYF. In nucleotides, the CDR3 is TGTGCCAGTAGTATTGTTACGGATGGAAACACCATATATTTT.

This rearrangement joins TRBV11-3 to TRBJ2-5; no firm D call. CDR1 is SGHNT, CDR2 YENEEA, per germline. The CDR3 consists of 13 residues. V was trimmed by 5 bases and J by 0 bases, leaving 7 bases between them. The CDR3 DNA is TGTGCCAGCAGCAGGGCAAACCAAGAGACCCAGTACTTC. Amino acid sequence: CASSRANQETQYF.

The chain is built from TRBV7-9 and TRBJ2-1; no definite D call. The CDR3 contains 14 residues. The V end was cut by 0 bases, the J end by 9 bases, with 12 bases between. In germline, CDR1 is SEHNR, CDR2 FQNEAQ (reference sequence). The CDR3 DNA reads as TGTGCCAGCAGCTTAGCGGGGATAGCAGGTGAGCAGTTCTTC. It yields the protein CASSLAGIAGEQFF. The full variable domain, in which reference TRBV7-9 and TRBJ2-1 provide the parts outside the CDR3, is DTGVSQNPRHKITKRGQNVTFRCDPISEHNRLYWYRQTLGQGPEFLTYFQNEAQLEKSRLLSDRFSAERPKGSFSTLEIQRTEQGDSAMYLCASSLAGIAGEQFFGPGTRLTVL.

V usage is TRBV6-4 and J usage is TRBJ1-5; perhaps TRBD1 as D (5 bases). Germline CDR1 reads MRHNA; CDR2 reads SNTAGT. Trimming removed 5 bases at V and 4 bases at J, with 9 bases between. The CDR3 loop spans 13 amino acids. The CDR3 nucleotides are TGTGCCAGCAGTCCACAGGAGAATCAGCCCCAGCATTTT. This encodes CASSPQENQPQHF.

This sequence joins TRBV10-3 and TRBJ2-1; no firm D call. V shed 4 bases and J shed 9 bases, with 7 bases lying between them. The CDR3 is 11 amino acids. CDR1 and CDR2 (germline): ENHRY, SYGVKD. The DNA for the CDR3 is TGTGCCATCAGTGTTAAAGGTGAGCAGTTCTTC. Its translation: CAISVKGEQFF.

The chain has TRBV7-8 and TRBJ1-1; 9 nucleotides line up with TRBD1. V was clipped by 4 bases and J by 1 base; unmatched bases: 7. This CDR3 contains 16 residues. Germline assignment: CDR1 SGHVS and CDR2 FQNEAQ. The CDR3 DNA is TGTGCCAGCAGCTCCCGTCCACAGGGGGCGAACACTGAAGCTTTCTTT. Translated, it gives CASSSRPQGANTEAFF. The full variable domain, completed using reference TRBV7-8 and TRBJ1-1, is GAGVSQSPRYKVAKRGQDVALRCDPISGHVSLFWYQQALGQGPEFLTYFQNEAQLDKSGLPSDRFFAERPEGSVSTLKIQRTQQEDSAVYLCASSSRPQGANTEAFFGQGTRLTVV.

The gene calls are TRBV19 and TRBJ1-5; D is unclear. Germline V gene lookup returns CDR1 LNHDA and CDR2 SQIVND (reference sequence). This CDR3 spans 18 amino acids. The V gene lost 4 bases and the J gene lost 5 bases, with 24 bases spanning the gap. The CDR3 sequence is CASSRSLLLVRADQPQHF. Written as DNA, the CDR3 is TGTGCCAGTAGTAGGTCCCTTTTATTAGTTAGGGCGGATCAGCCCCAGCATTTT.

The chain recombines TRBV6-5 with TRBJ1-1; a weak D match, TRBD1 (5 bases). The germline gives CDR1 MNHEY, CDR2 SVGAGI. CDR3 size: 14 residues. V lost 4 bases to trimming and J lost 7 bases, with 16 bases between them. This chain's CDR3 is CASSSLGGEGEAFF. CDR3 DNA: TGTGCCAGCAGTTCGCTGGGGGGAGAAGGTGAAGCTTTCTTT.

V usage is TRBV18 and J usage is TRBJ2-7, with D tentatively TRBD1 or TRBD2 (7 bases each). This CDR3 spans 15 amino acids. V was clipped by 5 bases and J by 3 bases, with 17 bases between them. Germline loops: CDR1 KGHSH, CDR2 LQKENI. The CDR3 DNA reads as TGTGCCAGCTCATCGCAGGGGGGGACCTTCTACGAGCAGTACTTC. It is translated as CASSSQGGTFYEQYF.

The CDR3: CASSLPSGGGQETQYF. CDR3 nucleotides: TGTGCCAGCAGCCTGCCTAGCGGGGGGGGGCAAGAGACCCAGTACTTC. The rearrangement joins TRBV3-1 (or the pseudogene TRBV3-2) to TRBJ2-5, with 12 bases identical to TRBD2. V lost 4 bases and J lost 2; bases outside the gene matches: 5. Germline V gene lookup returns CDR1 LGHDT and CDR2 YNNKEL (reference sequence). There are 16 residues in the CDR3.

The J gene is TRBJ2-1, the V gene TRBV18; no clear D. There are 15 residues in the CDR3. Trimming removed 7 bases at V and 2 bases at J, with 15 bases between. Germline CDR1 KGHSH, CDR2 LQKENI. CDR3 region: CASLPGTPTYNEQFF. The CDR3 bases are TGTGCCAGCTTGCCTGGTACCCCGACCTACAATGAGCAGTTCTTC.

The chain recombines TRBV11-2 with TRBJ1-2; 11 nucleotides agree with TRBD1. The CDR3 is 13 residues long. Germline trimming cut 7 bases from V and 12 bases from J; bases unmatched to any gene: 10. Germline CDR1 is SGHAT and CDR2 is FQNNGV. Written as DNA, the CDR3 is TGTGCCAGCACCCCGAGTTGGGGACAGGGGGACACCTTC. Residues: CASTPSWGQGDTF.

V gene TRBV12-3 or TRBV12-4 combines with J gene TRBJ1-4; D remains unclear. Between the trimmed V and J ends, which lost 6 bases and 3 bases, there was a span of 8 bases. The CDR3 extends over 13 amino acids. CDR3 nucleotide sequence: TGTGCCAGCAGGCTGTTGGCTAATGAAAAACTGTTTTTT. Translated: CASRLLANEKLFF.

This chain links TRBV18 with TRBJ1-1, with 7 positions matching TRBD1. CDR3 length: 15 residues. The trim removed 3 bases at V and 3 bases at J, leaving 7 bases unmatched. The germline V gene encodes CDR1 KGHSH and CDR2 LQKENI. As DNA, the CDR3 is TGTGCCAGCTCACCGTATACAGGGGATGACACTGAAGCTTTCTTT. Residues: CASSPYTGDDTEAFF.

The chain has TRBV19 and TRBJ1-6; no reliable D call. The germline V gene encodes CDR1 LNHDA and CDR2 SQIVND (reference sequence). V lost 3 bases and J 10 bases, leaving 4 bases between the germline ends. The CDR3 totals 11 residues. The CDR3 nucleotides are TGTGCCAGTAGTATGGGGTCACCCCTCCACTTT. This encodes CASSMGSPLHF. The full variable domain, rest sourced from reference TRBV19 and TRBJ1-6, is DGGITQSPKYLFRKEGQNVTLSCEQNLNHDAMYWYRQDPGQGLRLIYYSQIVNDFQKGDIAEGYSVSREKKESFPLTVTSAQKNPTAFYLCASSMGSPLHFGNGTRLTVT.

The genes are TRBV10-3 and TRBJ2-7, with D perhaps matching TRBD2 (5 bases). In germline, CDR1 is ENHRY, CDR2 SYGVKD. Trimming removed 2 bases at V and 5 bases at J, with 13 bases between. The CDR3 has 14 residues. CDR3 amino acids: CAISEQAGGDEQYF. CDR3 coding DNA: TGTGCCATCAGTGAGCAGGCAGGAGGCGACGAGCAGTACTTC.

The chain carries TRBV11-2 and TRBJ1-1; 8 bases align to TRBD1. The CDR3 spans 15 residues. Germline V gene lookup returns CDR1 SGHAT and CDR2 FQNNGV. Losses at the gene ends were 5 bases for V and 5 bases for J; bases not matched to a gene: 10. The CDR3 coding sequence is TGTGCCAGCAGCGCTGAACCAGGGGGCGTAACTGAAGCTTTCTTT. Amino acid sequence: CASSAEPGGVTEAFF.

J is TRBJ2-1 and V is TRBV11-2; TRBD1 is a possible D gene (6 bases). The CDR3 has 15 residues. V was trimmed by 5 bases and J by 0 bases, leaving 11 bases between them. CDR1 is SGHAT, CDR2 FQNNGV, per germline. DNA of the CDR3: TGTGCCAGCAGCCTCGGACAGTCCTCCTACAATGAGCAGTTCTTC. Protein product: CASSLGQSSYNEQFF.